Below, 20 T cell receptor beta chains from the same sample are listed, as sequenced in a study of OX40 agonist ivuxolimab in advanced cancers. Clones were sequenced by immunoSEQ multiplex PCR, and TCRdb holds only the in-frame ones, with some missing. In the table there are around 53,000 clones, about four fifths of which are singletons. The source was CD4+ or CD8+ T cells sorted from blood, collected in a trial of the OX40 agonist ivuxolimab. These receptors all come from an adult with an advanced solid tumor such as melanoma, head and neck, liver or kidney cancer.

The rearrangement links TRBV15 to TRBJ1-2; D call uncertain. Germline values: CDR1 LNHNV, CDR2 YYDKDF (reference sequence). Trimming removed 3 bases at V and 7 bases at J, with 12 bases between. This CDR3 has 13 residues. The CDR3, as DNA: TGTGCCACCAGCAGGGATAGGCGGCCTGGCTACACCTTC. It encodes CATSRDRRPGYTF.

For the CDR3, the DNA is TGCGCCAGCAAAAGCAGGACAGACCTCTCTGGGGCCAACGTCCTGACTTTC. Protein: CASKSRTDLSGANVLTF. The V call is TRBV10-2, the J call TRBJ2-6; D might be TRBD1 (6 bases). The germline gives CDR1 WSHSY, CDR2 SAAADI. This CDR3 is 17 amino acids long. V lost 7 bases to trimming and J lost 0 bases, with 16 bases between them.

The chain links TRBV29-1 to TRBJ1-2, with D hard to call. The germline CDR1 and CDR2 sequences are SQVTM and ANQGSEA. The CDR3 consists of 12 residues. In nucleotides, the CDR3 is TGCACCATCAGACACGGGGACTATGGCTACACCTTC. This codes for CTIRHGDYGYTF.

The CDR3 is CASSFGQHCGYTF. CDR3 nucleotide sequence: TGTGCCAGCAGCTTCGGACAGCACTGTGGCTACACCTTC. This sequence joins TRBV11-2 and TRBJ1-2, with D possibly being TRBD1 (6 bases). The V gene's germline CDR1 is SGHAT and CDR2 FQNNGV. Trimming removed 3 bases at V and 7 bases at J, with 12 bases between. This CDR3 is built from 13 residues.

The V and J genes are TRBV11-2 and TRBJ2-3; 14 bases map to TRBD2. CDR1 SGHAT and CDR2 FQNNGV come from the germline V gene. The CDR3 has 15 amino acids. Trimming removed 4 bases from V and 8 bases from J; junction bases left unmatched: 5. DNA for the CDR3: TGTGCCAGCAGCTCGACTAGCGGGGGGGGAGGTACGCAGTATTTT. As protein: CASSSTSGGGGTQYF.

The J gene is TRBJ2-2, the V gene TRBV6-1, with D hard to call. Germline V gene sequence: CDR1 MNHNS, CDR2 SASEGT. V lost 6 bases, J lost 2 bases, and 7 bases lay in between. This CDR3 has 13 residues. This chain's CDR3 is CASRTVNTGELFF. The CDR3 DNA sequence: TGTGCCAGCAGGACGGTAAACACCGGGGAGCTGTTTTTT.

The chain is built from TRBV7-8 and TRBJ2-1, with D perhaps matching TRBD2 (7 bases). Germline V CDR1 and CDR2: SGHVS, FQNEAQ. Trimming took 6 bases from V and 0 from J, leaving 15 bases between them. This CDR3 has 16 residues. The CDR3 DNA reads TGTGCCAGCAGGGGGGGCGGGGGTAGCTCCTACAATGAGCAGTTCTTC. It is translated as CASRGGGGSSYNEQFF.

This clone showed up just once. This chain links TRBV30 with TRBJ1-2, with 7 bases that match TRBD1. The CDR3 runs to 16 residues. J lost 0 bases, V lost 3 bases, and 10 bases had no gene match. Germline-derived CDR1 and CDR2 are GTSNPN and SVGIG (reference sequence). The CDR3 DNA reads TGTGCCTGGAGAGGCGGGACAGTTAAATCTAACTATGGCTACACCTTC. It is translated as CAWRGGTVKSNYGYTF. Full variable domain (missing parts from reference TRBV30 and TRBJ1-2): SQTIHQWPATLVQPVGSPLSLECTVEGTSNPNLYWYRQAAGRGLQLLFYSVGIGQISSEVPQNLSASRPQDRQFILSSKKLLLSDSGFYLCAWRGGTVKSNYGYTFGSGTRLTVV.

The chain recombines TRBV10-3 with TRBJ1-2, with 9 positions matching TRBD1. The J segment lost 6 bases and the V segment lost 6 bases, leaving 11 bases of the junction unmatched. CDR3 size: 15 residues. The V gene's germline CDR1 is ENHRY and CDR2 SYGVKD. The CDR3 here is CAIRGQGQGMDGYTF. DNA for the CDR3: TGTGCCATCAGGGGACAGGGACAGGGTATGGATGGCTACACCTTC.

Turning to this clone: This specimen includes other DNA sequences encoding the same CDR3. For the CDR3, the DNA is TGTGCCAGCAGCTTCCGGGACAGGGGCCACGGGGGCTACACCTTC. Translated, it gives CASSFRDRGHGGYTF. This chain connects TRBV7-2 to TRBJ1-2; 10 positions match TRBD1. Germline V CDR1 and CDR2: SGHTA, FQGNSA. Trimming took 3 bases from V and 8 from J; bases not matched to a gene: 9. The CDR3 spans 15 residues. The whole variable domain, remainder taken from reference TRBV7-2 and TRBJ1-2, is GAGVSQSPSNKVTEKGKDVELRCDPISGHTALYWYRQSLGQGLEFLIYFQGNSAPDKSGLPSDRFSAERTGGSVSTLTIQRTQQEDSAVYLCASSFRDRGHGGYTFGSGTRLTVV.

V usage is TRBV7-2 and J usage is TRBJ2-3; D unresolved. The CDR3 loop spans 15 amino acids. Between the trimmed V and J ends, which lost 1 base and 0 bases, there was a span of 8 bases. The V gene's germline CDR1 is SGHTA and CDR2 FQGNSA. The CDR3 region is CASSLGGPSTDTQYF. CDR3 DNA sequence: TGTGCCAGCAGCTTAGGTGGGCCTAGCACAGATACGCAGTATTTT.

The chain links TRBV19 to TRBJ2-7, with D possibly TRBD2 on 5 matching bases. From germline, CDR1 is LNHDA and CDR2 SQIVND (reference sequence). The CDR3 spans 15 residues. Deletions cut 2 bases from V and 1 base from J, with 12 bases between. The CDR3 nucleotides read TGTGCCAGTAGTATAAAACACAGCGGATCCTACGAGCAGTACTTC. Its translation is CASSIKHSGSYEQYF.

The genes are TRBV1 and TRBJ2-7; whether TRBD2, the table's D call, matches the DNA was not checked. TRBV1 corresponds to a pseudogene. The CDR3 contains 11 residues. The chain's CDR3 is CTSRSCYEQYF. The CDR3 DNA is TGCACCAGCAGGAGTTGCTACGAGCAGTACTTC.

The chain joins TRBV7-9 to TRBJ2-1; 8 nucleotides line up with TRBD2. The J segment lost 7 bases and the V segment lost 4 bases, leaving 6 bases of the junction unmatched. CDR3 length equals 14 residues. Germline V gene sequence: CDR1 SEHNR, CDR2 FQNEAQ (reference sequence). The CDR3 here is CASSYGLALNEQFF. In nucleotides, the CDR3 is TGTGCCAGCAGCTATGGACTAGCATTGAATGAGCAGTTCTTC. Combining the CDR3 with reference TRBV7-9 and TRBJ2-1 gives the whole variable domain DTGVSQNPRHKITKRGQNVTFRCDPISEHNRLYWYRQTLGQGPEFLTYFQNEAQLEKSRLLSDRFSAERPKGSFSTLEIQRTEQGDSAMYLCASSYGLALNEQFFGPGTRLTVL.

This clone was counted between two and nine times. The J gene is TRBJ1-2, the V gene TRBV27; 10 bases map to TRBD1. With 5 bases clipped from V and 1 base from J, the junction kept 10 bases outside the gene matches. The CDR3 runs to 17 residues. Germline CDR1 MNHEY, CDR2 SMNVEV (reference sequence). For the CDR3, the DNA is TGTGCCAGCAGTCCACCGGGACAGGGGAGGGGTAACTATGGCTACACCTTC. Translation gives CASSPPGQGRGNYGYTF.

This clone was observed a handful of times. The genes are TRBV29-1 and TRBJ2-7; tentatively, D is TRBD2 (6 bases). Trimming took off 6 bases at V and 2 bases at J, with 14 bases between the two ends. Germline V gives CDR1 SQVTM, CDR2 ANQGSEA. There are 13 residues in the CDR3. The CDR3 is CSVQAGGPYEQYF. CDR3 sequence (DNA): TGCAGCGTACAAGCCGGAGGGCCCTACGAGCAGTACTTC.

The chain carries TRBV10-3 and TRBJ2-3, with TRBD2 matching 7 bases. The CDR3 sequence is 15 residues long. Germline V gives CDR1 ENHRY, CDR2 SYGVKD. Trimming at V came to 4 bases and at J to 0 bases, leaving 4 bases not matched to a gene. The CDR3 DNA sequence: TGTGCCATCAGTGCGAAGCGGGGCAGCACAGATACGCAGTATTTT. This encodes CAISAKRGSTDTQYF.

This chain links TRBV7-2 with TRBJ2-5; D possibly corresponds to TRBD1 (5 bases). This CDR3 is 14 amino acids long. The germline V gene has CDR1 SGHTA and CDR2 FQGNSA. Trimming removed 4 bases at V and 4 bases at J, with 13 bases between. CDR3 sequence: CASSSRVWGETQYF. The CDR3 region has the DNA TGTGCCAGCAGCTCCAGGGTCTGGGGAGAGACCCAGTACTTC.

The chain couples TRBV9 to TRBJ1-5; D might be TRBD1 (6 bases). The V end lost 0 bases, the J end lost 3 bases, and 10 bases lay between the germline ends. Germline V gene data show CDR1 as SGDLS and CDR2 as YYNGEE. The CDR3 is made up of 15 amino acids. The CDR3 protein is CASSVGQGNNQPQHF. CDR3 nucleotide sequence: TGTGCCAGCAGCGTAGGCCAGGGGAACAATCAGCCCCAGCATTTT.

V gene TRBV28 combines with J gene TRBJ2-2; 11 nucleotides agree with TRBD2. This CDR3 has 14 amino acids. Germline CDR1 is MDHEN and CDR2 is SYDVKM. After removal of 8 bases from V and 7 bases from J, the junction contained 6 bases not matched to a gene. DNA for the CDR3: TGTGCCAGCGTAGCGGGAGGGCCCGTCGGGGAGCTGTTTTTT. It is translated as CASVAGGPVGELFF.